The clone carrying this TCR beta chain was seen a few times. Its antigen remains unknown. V lost 4 bases to trimming and J lost 0 bases; unmatched junction nucleotides: 4. This CDR3 is 15 amino acids long. CDR1 is SGHVS, CDR2 FNYEAQ, per germline. TCRdb used MiXCR to reprocess the reads, holding one entry per CDR3 protein. The table has some 230,000 distinct CDR3 sequences, approximately 22% seen once. This sample was included in a study of T cell repertoires in cytomegalovirus infection. About the study: Through public TCR beta signatures, both CMV infection and matching HLA type were indicated. Study outcomes and limitations: The cumulative frequency of public TCR beta families distinguished individuals who carried CMV together with the relevant HLA. CMV-specific HLA-C-restricted TCR beta clonotypes dominated the ex vivo response.

This sequence was found in a human donor in good health (CMV status not recorded). Some clones in this sample may be carry-over from other donors' samples. The chain uses TRBV7-6 and TRBJ1-1; 8 bases align to TRBD1. Specimen: CD8+ T cells from PBMCs. The CDR3 protein is CASSSGQGMNTEAFF. DNA for the CDR3: TGTGCCAGCAGCTCCGGACAGGGTATGAACACTGAAGCTTTCTTT.